The clone carrying this T cell receptor (beta chain) has ten or more counts. No antigen is known for it. This sample is drawn from a study of T cells in Graves' hyperthyroidism and ophthalmopathy. Broader study findings: A median roughly six months before onset, the model predicted ophthalmopathy.

Diagnosis rested on symptoms, serum thyroxine and TRAb, thyroid ultrasound, and orbital computed tomography. The PBMCs had their origin in approximately 10 ml of fresh peripheral blood. Template material for amplifying TCR beta CDR3 regions consisted of RNA transcripts. The HTBI primer set served for first-round RT-PCR of the TCR CDR3. MiXCR, applied by TCRdb to the multiplex PCR reads, yields one record per CDR3 protein. The data contain hundreds of thousands of distinct CDR3 sequences, around 13% of them seen just once; the ten biggest clones take up about a tenth. This CDR3 comprises 16 residues. CDR1 SEHNR and CDR2 FQNEAQ come from the germline V gene (reference sequence). The V and J ends lost 5 bases and 5 bases, in that order; junction bases with no gene match: 13.

V usage is TRBV7-9 and J usage is TRBJ1-2; 8 bases are a match to TRBD1. The sequence was collected from a woman under 30 with Graves' hyperthyroidism. Sequencing was carried out using blood. CDR3 sequence (DNA): TGTGCCAGCAGCCCCCCCTCAGGGGGCAGGGGGTATGGCTACACCTTC. It translates to CASSPPSGGRGYGYTF.